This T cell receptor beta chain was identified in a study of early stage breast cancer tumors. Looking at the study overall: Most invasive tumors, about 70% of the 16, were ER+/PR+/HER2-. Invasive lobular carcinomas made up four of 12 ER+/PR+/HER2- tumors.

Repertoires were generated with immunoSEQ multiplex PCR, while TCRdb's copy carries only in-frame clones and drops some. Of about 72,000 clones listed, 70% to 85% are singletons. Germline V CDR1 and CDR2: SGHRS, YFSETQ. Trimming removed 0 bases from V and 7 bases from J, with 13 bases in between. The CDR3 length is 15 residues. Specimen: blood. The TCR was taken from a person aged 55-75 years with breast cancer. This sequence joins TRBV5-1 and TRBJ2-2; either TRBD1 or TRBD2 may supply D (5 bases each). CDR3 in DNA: TGCGCCAGCAGCTTGGGGGCAGGGAGAGGCGGGGAGCTGTTTTTT. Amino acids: CASSLGAGRGGELFF. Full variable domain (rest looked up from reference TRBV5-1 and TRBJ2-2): KAGVTQTPRYLIKTRGQQVTLSCSPISGHRSVSWYQQTPGQGLQFLFEYFSETQRNKGNFPGRFSGRQFSNSRSEMNVSTLELGDSALYLCASSLGAGRGGELFFGEGSRLTVL.